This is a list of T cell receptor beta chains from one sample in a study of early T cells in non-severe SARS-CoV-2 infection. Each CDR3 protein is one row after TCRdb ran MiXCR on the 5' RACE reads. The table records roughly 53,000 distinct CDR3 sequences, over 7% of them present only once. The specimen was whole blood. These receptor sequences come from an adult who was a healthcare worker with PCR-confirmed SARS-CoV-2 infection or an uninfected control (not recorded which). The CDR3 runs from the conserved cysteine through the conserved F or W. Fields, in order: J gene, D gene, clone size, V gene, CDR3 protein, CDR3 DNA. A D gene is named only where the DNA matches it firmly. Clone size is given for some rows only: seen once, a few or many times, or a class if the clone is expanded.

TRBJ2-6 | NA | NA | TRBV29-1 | CSVGDGANVLTF | TGCAGCGTTGGGGATGGGGCCAACGTCCTGACTTTC
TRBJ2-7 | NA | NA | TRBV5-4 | CASSVGASYEQYF | TGTGCCAGCAGCGTGGGGGCCTCCTACGAGCAGTACTTC
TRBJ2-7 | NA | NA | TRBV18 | CASSLNSFEQYF | TGTGCCAGCTCCCTAAATAGCTTCGAGCAGTACTTC
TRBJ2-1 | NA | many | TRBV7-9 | CASRFTLQGGLNEQFF | TGTGCCAGCAGATTTACCCTTCAGGGGGGCCTCAATGAGCAGTTCTTC
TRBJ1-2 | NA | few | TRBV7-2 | CASSFERTEGYTF | TGTGCCAGCAGCTTCGAACGGACGGAAGGCTACACCTTC
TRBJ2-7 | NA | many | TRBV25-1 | CASSVGGRTYEQYF | TGTGCCAGCAGCGTCGGGGGCCGAACCTACGAGCAGTACTTC
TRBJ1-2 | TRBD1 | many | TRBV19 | CASSTSGTGRLPYGYTF | TGTGCCAGTAGTACATCCGGGACAGGGCGTCTACCCTATGGCTACACCTTC
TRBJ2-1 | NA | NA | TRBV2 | CASSEALPYNEQFF | TGTGCCAGCAGTGAAGCGCTTCCCTACAATGAGCAGTTCTTC
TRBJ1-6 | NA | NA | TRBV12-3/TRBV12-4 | CASSFNRGNSPLHF | TGTGCCAGCAGTTTTAATCGGGGCAATTCACCCCTCCACTTT
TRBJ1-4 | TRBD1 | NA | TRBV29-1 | CSVTSRGRDEKLFF | TGCAGCGTTACATCCAGGGGGCGCGATGAAAAACTGTTTTTT
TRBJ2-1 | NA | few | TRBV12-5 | CASRYRVGPWDNEQFF | TGTGCTAGTCGATACAGAGTTGGACCGTGGGACAATGAGCAGTTCTTC
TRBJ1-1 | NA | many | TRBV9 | CASSVGNRMNTEAFF | TGTGCCAGCAGCGTAGGAAACAGGATGAACACTGAAGCTTTCTTT
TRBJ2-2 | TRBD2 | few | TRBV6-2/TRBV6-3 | CASKPPGGAGELFF | TGTGCCAGCAAACCCCCGGGGGGAGCCGGGGAGCTGTTTTTT
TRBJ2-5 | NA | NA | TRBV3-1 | CASSRFEETQYF | TGTGCCAGCAGCCGGTTTGAAGAGACCCAGTACTTC
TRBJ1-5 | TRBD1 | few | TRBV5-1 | CASSLVSRGNDQPQHF | TGCGCCAGCAGCTTGGTTTCCAGGGGGAACGACCAGCCCCAGCATTTT
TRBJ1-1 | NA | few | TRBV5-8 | CASSPELNTEAFF | TGTGCCAGCAGCCCGGAGTTGAACACTGAAGCTTTCTTT
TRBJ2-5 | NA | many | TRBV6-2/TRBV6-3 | CASSPPGAGLEETQYF | TGTGCCAGCAGTCCTCCGGGGGCGGGCCTGGAGGAGACCCAGTACTTC
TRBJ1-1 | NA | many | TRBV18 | CASSREGNTEAFF | TGTGCCAGCTCGCGGGAGGGGAACACTGAAGCTTTCTTT
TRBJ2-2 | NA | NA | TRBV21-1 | CASSKANSGTGNTGELFF | TGTGCCAGCAGCAAAGCCAACTCCGGGACAGGGAACACCGGGGAGCTGTTTTTT
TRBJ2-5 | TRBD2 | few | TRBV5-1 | CASSPPLAGEETQYF | TGCGCCAGCAGCCCCCCACTAGCGGGGGAAGAGACCCAGTACTTC
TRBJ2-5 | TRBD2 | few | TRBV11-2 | CASSAELAGGETQYF | TGTGCCAGCAGCGCGGAACTAGCGGGGGGGGAGACCCAGTACTTC
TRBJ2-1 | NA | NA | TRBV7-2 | CASSSTGAKGDEQFF | TGTGCCAGCAGCTCCACCGGGGCGAAGGGTGATGAGCAGTTCTTC
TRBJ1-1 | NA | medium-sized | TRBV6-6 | CASSNPQQGRDTEAFF | TGTGCCAGCAGTAACCCCCAACAGGGTAGGGACACTGAAGCTTTCTTT
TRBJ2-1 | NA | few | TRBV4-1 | CASSQLGTPFNEQFF | TGCGCCAGCAGCCAACTCGGGACTCCTTTCAATGAGCAGTTCTTC
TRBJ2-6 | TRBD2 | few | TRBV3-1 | CASSSRGASGANVLTF | TGTGCCAGCAGCTCGCGGGGGGCCTCCGGGGCCAACGTCCTGACTTTC
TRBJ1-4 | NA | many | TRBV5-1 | CASSYSGGNEKLFF | TGCGCCAGCAGCTATTCCGGGGGAAATGAAAAACTGTTTTTT
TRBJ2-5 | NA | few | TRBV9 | CASNKDRNGETQYF | TGTGCCAGCAACAAGGACAGAAATGGCGAGACCCAGTACTTC
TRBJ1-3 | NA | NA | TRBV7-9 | CASSLEASSGNTIYF | TGTGCCAGCAGCTTAGAGGCAAGCTCTGGAAACACCATATATTTT
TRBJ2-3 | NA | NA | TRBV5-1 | CASNTGAADTQYF | TGCGCCAGCAATACGGGGGCGGCGGATACGCAGTATTTT
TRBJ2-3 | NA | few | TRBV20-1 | CSARVTAARSQYF | TGCAGTGCTAGAGTGACTGCGGCCCGGTCGCAGTATTTT
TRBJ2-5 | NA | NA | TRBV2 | CASSEGSETQYF | TGTGCCAGCAGTGAAGGATCGGAGACCCAGTACTTC
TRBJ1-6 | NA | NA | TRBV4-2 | CASSQGGLRNSPLHF | TGTGCCAGCAGCCAAGGGGGCCTACGGAATTCACCCCTCCACTTT
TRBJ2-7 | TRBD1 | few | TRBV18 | CASSLGQGESYEQYF | TGTGCCAGCTCACTCGGACAGGGGGAGTCCTACGAGCAGTACTTC
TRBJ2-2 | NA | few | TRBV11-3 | CASSLGGGLAGELFF | TGTGCCAGCAGCTTAGGTGGAGGGCTCGCCGGGGAGCTGTTTTTT
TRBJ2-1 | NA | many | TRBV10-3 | CAIREPNGNEQFF | TGTGCCATCAGGGAGCCGAACGGCAATGAGCAGTTCTTC
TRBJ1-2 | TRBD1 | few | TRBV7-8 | CASSIGQGRNGYTF | TGTGCCAGCAGCATCGGACAGGGGAGGAATGGCTACACCTTC
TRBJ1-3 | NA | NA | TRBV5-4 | CASSNNAGNTIYF | TGTGCCAGCAGCAATAACGCCGGTAACACCATATATTTT
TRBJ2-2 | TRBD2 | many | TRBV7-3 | CASSPSQAGGLNTGELFF | TGTGCCAGCAGCCCCTCGCAAGCGGGGGGGTTGAACACCGGGGAGCTGTTTTTT
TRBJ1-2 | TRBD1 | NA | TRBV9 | CASSAAGQGAGYTF | TGTGCCAGCAGCGCCGCGGGACAGGGGGCTGGCTACACCTTC
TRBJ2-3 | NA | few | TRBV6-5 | CASSRYRSSTDTQYF | TGTGCCAGCAGCCGTTACCGGTCTAGCACAGATACGCAGTATTTT
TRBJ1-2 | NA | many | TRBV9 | CASSAGGRIYGYTF | TGTGCCAGCAGCGCCGGGGGGCGCATATATGGCTACACCTTC
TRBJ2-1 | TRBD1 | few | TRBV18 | CASSSTGGNEQFF | TGTGCCAGCTCCTCGACAGGGGGCAATGAGCAGTTCTTC
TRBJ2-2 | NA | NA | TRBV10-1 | CASRGELITGELFF | TGCGCCAGCAGGGGAGAACTTATCACCGGGGAGCTGTTTTTT
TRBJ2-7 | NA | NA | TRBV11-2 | CASSLVGLFSYEQYF | TGTGCCAGCAGCTTAGTAGGGTTATTCTCCTACGAGCAGTACTTC
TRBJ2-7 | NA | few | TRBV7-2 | CASSFRHEQYF | TGTGCCAGCAGCTTTCGCCACGAGCAGTACTTC
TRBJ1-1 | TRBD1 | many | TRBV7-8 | CASSLDRGGTEAFF | TGTGCCAGCAGCTTAGACAGGGGGGGCACTGAAGCTTTCTTT
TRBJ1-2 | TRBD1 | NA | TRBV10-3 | CAISESDRGSNYGYTF | TGTGCCATCAGTGAGTCGGACAGGGGGAGTAACTATGGCTACACCTTC
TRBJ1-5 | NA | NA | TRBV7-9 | CASSLSTGNQPQHF | TGTGCCAGCAGCCTCTCCACTGGCAATCAGCCCCAGCATTTT
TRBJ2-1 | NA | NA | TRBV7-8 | CASSPRVYNEQFF | TGTGCCAGCAGCCCCCGGGTGTACAATGAGCAGTTCTTC
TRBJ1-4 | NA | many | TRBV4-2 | CASGQGGEKLFF | TGTGCCAGCGGGCAGGGAGGTGAAAAACTGTTTTTT